This TCR beta chain was observed in a study of T cell changes during pregnancy in multiple sclerosis. Germline V gene sequence: CDR1 MNHNY, CDR2 SVGAGI (reference sequence). The CDR3 sequence is 15 residues long. The germline V and J ends were trimmed by 5 bases and 8 bases, with 21 bases remaining between them. TCRdb's table, derived via immunoSEQ multiplex PCR, lists solely in-frame clones and lacks some. The table includes roughly 27,000 clones, about 85% detected once. Sequenced material: CD8+ T cells from peripheral blood mononuclear cells, taken after pregnancy. V gene TRBV6-6 combines with J gene TRBJ1-2; D gene ambiguous. This receptor was obtained from a female donor with multiple sclerosis, enrolled in a pregnancy study. The CDR3 region has the DNA TGTGCCAGCAGTCCGCGGGGAGGACCTCGGAGGGGCTACACCTTC. Protein sequence: CASSPRGGPRRGYTF.